These 27 T cell receptor delta chains were sequenced from one sample in a study of γδ T cells in repeated Plasmodium falciparum infection. TCRdb ran CATT on the multiplex PCR reads. This table has some 100,000 delta-chain clones, approximately 1.4% appearing once. Gammadelta T cells were flow-sorted from PBMC into Vgamma9/Vdelta2+ and Vdelta2-negative populations for bulk analysis. Input material: gamma-delta T cells from blood. The receptor set was obtained from a pool of human donors (malaria-infected and uninfected, not separated).

With regard to this clone: The amino acid sequence in TCRdb belongs to a much larger clone and departs from this DNA's translation at residue 19, likely a sequencing read error; the sequence shown is translated from the DNA. The chain links TRDV1 to TRDJ1, with 11 bases that match TRDD3. The J gene, not given by TCRdb, was assigned here from a germline match of the nucleotide sequence. CDR1 TSWWSYY and CDR2 QGS come from the germline V gene. The CDR3 sequence is 22 residues long. The CDR3, as DNA: TGTGCTCTCCATTCCTCTAGTCTTCCTAGCTGGGGGATACTCCCTCGGGTCGATAGACTCATCTTT. This gives the protein CALHSSSLPSWGILPRVDRLIF.

This clone has just a few counts. This may arise from a read error, as a much more abundant clone is one base away. The J gene is TRDJ1, the V gene TRDV1, with 12 bases aligning to TRDD3. No J gene was available from TCRdb, and it was assigned here by a germline match of the DNA. Unmatched junction bases numbered 25, after V lost 5 bases and J lost 0 bases. Germline-derived CDR1 and CDR2 are TSWWSYY and QGS. The length of the CDR3 is 23 residues. CDR3 coding DNA: TGTGCTCTTGGGACCCCAGGCCCTACGTGGCGCGTACTGGGGGATACTTACACCGATAAACTCATCTTT. The encoded protein is CALGTPGPTWRVLGDTYTDKLIF.

This clone was picked up a small number of times. A read error is the likely source, as a far larger clone sits one nucleotide away. Other DNA sequences of this sample code for an identical CDR3. The chain carries TRDV2 and TRDJ2; TRDD3 is a possible D gene (6 bases). This CDR3 has 21 amino acids. CDR1 is GEAIGNYY, CDR2 EKD, per germline. The CDR3 region is CACDTVHGGLGTKGLTAQLFF. CDR3 nucleotides: TGTGCCTGTGACACAGTCCACGGGGGCCTGGGGACAAAGGGCTTGACAGCACAGCTCTTCTTT.

This clone was found a few times. A far larger clone is one base from this, pointing to a likely read error. In the same sample, other DNA sequences code for this CDR3. J is TRDJ1 and V is TRDV2, with TRDD3 matching over 13 bases. Germline V gene sequence: CDR1 GEAIGNYY, CDR2 EKD. The CDR3 has 21 residues. V lost 3 bases to trimming and J lost 0 bases; unmatched junction nucleotides: 18. The CDR3 region has the DNA TGTGCCTGTGACCCTGTACTGGGGGATACGCGTGTACAATCTTACACCGATAAACTCATCTTT. Translating gives CACDPVLGDTRVQSYTDKLIF.

A note on this clone: TCRdb assigns this DNA the protein of a much larger clone, which departs from its translation at residue 4; this likely reflects a read error, and the protein shown comes from translating the DNA. The chain joins TRDV2 to TRDJ3; TRDD3 aligns across 9 bases. TCRdb leaves out the J gene; it was filled in here by matching the DNA to germline. Germline V CDR1 and CDR2: GEAIGNYY, EKD. The CDR3 sequence is 19 residues long. V dropped 5 bases and J dropped 0; count of bases not matched to a gene: 10. The CDR3 sequence: CACGRRGYARSWDTRQMFF. The CDR3 region has the DNA TGTGCCTGTGGCCGGAGGGGATACGCCCGCTCCTGGGACACCCGACAGATGTTTTTC.

This clone turned up a few times. This DNA's translation differs at residue 17 from TCRdb's protein, which comes from a much larger clone; a read error is likely, and the protein shown is translated from the DNA. J is TRDJ1 and V is TRDV1, with 10 bases that match TRDD3. Here the J gene came from matching the DNA to germline, since TCRdb omits it. Germline CDR1 and CDR2: TSWWSYY and QGS. V lost 0 bases to trimming and J lost 3 bases; unmatched junction nucleotides: 22. This CDR3 region has 22 residues. The chain's CDR3 is CALGELSYNVLLGDAYADKLIF. CDR3 nucleotides: TGTGCTCTTGGGGAACTAAGCTACAACGTCTTACTGGGGGATGCTTACGCCGATAAACTCATCTTT.

Worth noting for this clone: The amino acid sequence in TCRdb belongs to a much larger clone and departs from this DNA's translation at residue 7, likely a sequencing read error; the sequence shown is translated from the DNA. This sequence joins TRDV2 and TRDJ3, with D possibly being TRDD3 (5 bases). Here the J gene came from matching the DNA to germline, since TCRdb omits it. CDR3 length: 19 amino acids. Germline values: CDR1 GEAIGNYY, CDR2 EKD. The ends were cut back, 1 base at V and 0 bases at J, with 15 bases in the middle. In DNA, the CDR3 is TGTGCCTGTGACACGCGGGATCAACTCAGCTCCTGGGACACCCGACAGATGTTTTTC. This translates into CACDTRDQLSSWDTRQMFF.

This chain joins TRDV1 and TRDJ1; 7 bases fit TRDD3. In the absence of a J gene in TCRdb, the DNA was matched to germline to assign it here. The J segment lost 1 base and the V segment lost 1 base, leaving 27 bases of the junction unmatched. This CDR3 has 23 amino acids. Germline CDR1 and CDR2: TSWWSYY and QGS. The CDR3 loop is CALGEQTVHLRCPCGGTTDKLIF. The CDR3 DNA follows: TGTGCTCTTGGGGAACAGACCGTCCATTTACGTTGTCCTTGTGGGGGAACCACCGATAAACTCATCTTT.

This clone appeared a few times. TCRdb assigns this DNA the protein of a much larger clone, which departs from its translation at residue 9; this likely reflects a read error, and the protein shown comes from translating the DNA. The chain carries TRDV2 and TRDJ1, with D unclear. Trimming pared 0 bases from V and 0 bases from J, leaving 19 bases between. Germline assignment: CDR1 GEAIGNYY and CDR2 EKD. The CDR3 consists of 18 residues. The CDR3 DNA follows: TGTGCCTGTGACACCGTAAGTCAAGAGGGAAAGTACACCGATAAACTCATCTTT. It yields the protein CACDTVSQEGKYTDKLIF.

To note about this clone: A single base is all that separates this from a far larger clone, so a read error is likely. The same CDR3 arises from other DNA sequences in this sample as well. The chain uses TRDV2 and TRDJ1; D possibly corresponds to TRDD3 (6 bases). The J gene is absent in TCRdb and was assigned here via DNA matching to germline. The germline CDR1 and CDR2 sequences are GEAIGNYY and EKD. V shed 2 bases and J shed 2 bases, with 23 bases lying between them. The CDR3 covers 18 residues. Here the CDR3 reads CACDILRGGGYGTDKLIF. The CDR3 DNA sequence: TGTGCCTGTGACATACTCCGTGGTGGGGGGTACGGGACCGATAAACTCATCTTT.

On this clone: A read error is the likely source, as a far larger clone sits one nucleotide away. Other DNA sequences in the sample encode the same CDR3. V is TRAV36/DV7 and J is TRDJ1; TRDD3 aligns across 9 bases. The CDR3 spans 21 residues. CDR1 and CDR2 (germline): VTNFRS, LTSSGIE (reference sequence). This CDR3 reads CAVGPHSYSTRGIHLPDKLIF. The CDR3 region has the DNA TGCGCTGTGGGACCGCATTCCTACTCAACTCGGGGGATACATCTCCCCGATAAACTCATCTTT.

As for this clone: A far more abundant clone sits one base away, making this likely a read error. Other nucleotide sequences from this sample produce the same CDR3. J is TRDJ1 and V is TRDV1; 9 bases map to TRDD3. TCRdb supplies no J gene; here it was assigned by aligning the nucleotide sequence to germline. This CDR3 has 21 residues. Germline values: CDR1 TSWWSYY, CDR2 QGS. The CDR3 protein is CALGENCRLAVGDKSTDKLIF. The CDR3 nucleotides read TGTGCTCTCGGGGAGAACTGCCGCCTAGCAGTGGGGGATAAGAGCACCGATAAACTCATCTTT.

This clone turned up a few times. A far larger clone is one nucleotide away, so this likely arose from a read error. The genes are TRDV2 and TRDJ1; 12 bases align to TRDD3. Here the J gene was assigned by germline matching of the DNA, as TCRdb has none. The CDR3 has 21 amino acids. Germline CDR1 GEAIGNYY, CDR2 EKD. In DNA, the CDR3 is TGCGCCTGTGACACCGTCTCCTCCTTACAAGCGGACCTGGGGGATACGCTAAAACTCATCTTT. It is translated as CACDTVSSLQADLGDTLKLIF.

This clone has a count of ten or more. The sample contains more than one DNA sequence encoding this CDR3. The chain uses TRDV2 and TRDJ1; 7 bases are shared with TRDD3. The CDR3 length is 14 residues. Germline CDR1 is GEAIGNYY and CDR2 is EKD. V lost 1 base and J lost 2; bases outside the gene matches: 3. This CDR3 is CACDTLGGTDKLIF. The CDR3 DNA is TGTGCCTGTGACACTCTGGGGGGGACCGATAAACTCATCTTT.

Comment on this clone: The TCRdb protein comes from a much larger clone and disagrees with this DNA's translation at residue 13, likely due to a read error; the protein given here is derived from the DNA. The chain has TRDV1 and TRDJ1; 8 bases align to TRDD3. Matching the DNA to germline supplied the J gene, which TCRdb does not give. CDR3 size: 21 residues. J lost 1 base, V lost 2 bases, and 21 bases had no gene match. Germline V gene data show CDR1 as TSWWSYY and CDR2 as QGS. The CDR3 reads CALGERARAHWGLFPTDKLIF. The CDR3 nucleotides read TGTGCTCTTGGGGAAAGGGCGAGAGCCCACTGGGGGCTCTTCCCCACCGATAAACTCATCTTT.

In this sample, this clone turned up a few times. TCRdb's protein, taken from a much larger clone, differs from this DNA's translation at residue 10, likely owing to a read error; the protein displayed comes from the DNA. The V and J genes are TRDV2 and TRDJ1; 9 bases are a match to TRDD2. The ends lost 4 bases at V and 0 bases at J; junction bases unmatched: 17. The CDR3 loop spans 19 amino acids. Germline V gene sequence: CDR1 GEAIGNYY, CDR2 EKD. CDR3 protein: CACEGLPTGVYKDTDKLIF. Written as DNA, the CDR3 is TGTGCCTGTGAAGGCCTTCCTACCGGGGTATACAAGGACACCGATAAACTCATCTTT.

This clone was seen a handful of times. A far larger clone differs by one base, so this is likely a read error. Other DNA variants within this sample encode the same CDR3. The chain couples TRDV1 to TRDJ1; 10 bases line up with TRDD3. The CDR3 extends over 19 amino acids. Germline values: CDR1 TSWWSYY, CDR2 QGS. CDR3 nucleotide sequence: TGCGCTCTTGGGGAAAGGATGGGGGATACCCACGGCGGGACCGATAAACTCATCTTT. Its translation: CALGERMGDTHGGTDKLIF.

This clone was seen more than once but under ten times. The chain has TRDV1 and TRDJ1; TRDD3 agrees at 11 bases. The J gene was not available in TCRdb and was assigned here by matching the DNA to germline segments. Germline lookup yields CDR1 TSWWSYY and CDR2 QGS. There are 19 residues in the CDR3. V lost 5 bases, J lost 1 base, and 15 bases stayed unmatched. DNA for the CDR3: TGTGCTCTTGGGAAGGGGCAACCCACTGGGGGATATTGCACCGATAAACTCATCTTT. Amino acid sequence: CALGKGQPTGGYCTDKLIF.

On this clone itself: This likely stems from a read error, as it lies one base from a far larger clone. This CDR3 is also generated by other DNA sequences in the sample. No J gene was called, and the V gene is TRDV2; TRDD3, as called in the table, went unchecked against the DNA. In germline, CDR1 is GEAIGNYY, CDR2 EKD. The CDR3 loop spans 18 amino acids. The chain's CDR3 is CACDTVALGLGYTDKLIF. In DNA, the CDR3 is TGTGCCTGTGACACCGTGGCGCTGGGACTAGGTTACACCGATAAGCTCATCTTT.

Worth noting for this clone: A far larger clone is one base from this, pointing to a likely read error. The sample carries other DNA sequences with the same CDR3. This chain connects TRDV1 to TRDJ1, with TRDD2 as a possible D gene (7 bases). Assignment of the J gene here rests on matching the DNA to germline, because TCRdb gives none. This CDR3 has 25 amino acids. Germline CDR1 reads TSWWSYY; CDR2 reads QGS. CDR3 amino acids: CALGELHPRPSLGYSNESDTDKLIF. The CDR3 bases are TGCGCTCTTGGGGAACTTCACCCCCGACCTTCCTTAGGATACTCAAACGAATCAGACACCGATAAACTCATCTTT.

This clone was picked up a small number of times. The protein in TCRdb stems from a much larger clone and differs at residue 10 from this DNA's translation, likely a read error; here the protein is translated from the DNA. CDR3 in amino acids: CALGELGTRGIRSTTGGGYSGPLFTDKLIF. The CDR3, as DNA: TGTGCTCTTGGGGAACTAGGGACCAGGGGAATAAGGTCTACAACAGGTGGGGGATATTCTGGCCCTCTATTTACCGATAAACTCATCTTT. V is TRDV1 and J is TRDJ1; the match to TRDD3 covers 9 bases. The J gene was missing in TCRdb and was found by matching the end of the DNA to germline. Trimming cost V 0 bases and J 2 bases; bases outside gene matches: 46. There are 30 residues in the CDR3. Germline V gene data show CDR1 as TSWWSYY and CDR2 as QGS.

Worth noting for this clone: The protein given by TCRdb reflects a much larger clone and differs at residue 16 from this DNA's translation, likely from a read error; the protein shown is the DNA's translation. No J gene call was made, and the V gene is TRDV2; whether TRDD3, the table's D call, matches the DNA was not checked. The CDR3 is made up of 19 amino acids. Germline CDR1 GEAIGNYY, CDR2 EKD. This CDR3 reads CACDTLLLGDTRYTDNLIF. CDR3 in DNA: TGTGCCTGTGACACCCTCCTACTGGGGGATACCCGCTACACCGATAACCTCATCTTT.

As for this clone: The protein given by TCRdb reflects a much larger clone and differs at residue 20 from this DNA's translation, likely from a read error; the protein shown is the DNA's translation. The genes are TRDV1 and TRDJ1, with D possibly being TRDD2 (9 bases). The J gene, left out of TCRdb, was set here by checking the DNA against germline. Germline CDR1 TSWWSYY, CDR2 QGS. The CDR3 loop spans 23 amino acids. The CDR3 reads CALGEGSFLPVLGIPPETDELIF. The CDR3, as DNA: TGTGCTCTTGGGGAAGGGTCCTTCCTACCCGTACTGGGGATACCCCCGGAAACCGATGAACTCATCTTT.

Only a few counts were recorded for this clone. The mismatch at residue 15 between this DNA's translation and the TCRdb protein of a much larger clone likely reflects a read error; the protein shown is translated from the DNA. The gene calls are TRDV2 and TRDJ1, with TRDD3 matching 12 bases. The trim removed 0 bases at V and 7 bases at J, leaving 17 bases unmatched. There are 19 residues in the CDR3. Germline V gene sequence: CDR1 GEAIGNYY, CDR2 EKD. The chain's CDR3 is CACDTRTGGYSTFTSKLIF. Here the CDR3 DNA reads TGTGCCTGTGACACCCGTACTGGGGGATACTCAACCTTCACCAGTAAACTCATCTTT.

This clone was recorded at least ten times. A far larger clone is a single base away, which makes a read error likely. This sample includes further DNA sequences coding for the same CDR3. The chain couples TRDV3 to TRDJ1; TRDD3 matches at 9 bases. Germline assignment: CDR1 TVYSNPD and CDR2 GDNSRS (reference sequence). The J segment lost 5 bases and the V segment lost 5 bases, leaving 18 bases of the junction unmatched. CDR3 length: 16 residues. CDR3 nucleotides: TGTGCCGTCTTTGGACTTCGGGGGGATACCCTTGATAAACTCATCTTT. As protein: CAVFGLRGDTLDKLIF.

Remarks on this clone: TCRdb attributes to this sequence the protein of a much larger clone, which differs from the DNA translation at residue 15; a read error is likely, and the protein displayed is translated from the DNA. The rearrangement joins TRDV1 to TRDJ1; 11 nucleotides line up with TRDD3. The junction had 22 bases not matched to a gene; V was cut back by 0 bases and J by 4 bases. CDR1 is TSWWSYY, CDR2 QGS, per germline. The CDR3 runs 22 residues. The chain's CDR3 is CALGELVDGFYWGISMCDKLIF. The CDR3 bases are TGTGCTCTTGGGGAACTAGTTGACGGATTTTACTGGGGGATAAGCATGTGCGATAAACTCATCTTT.

This clone was counted at least ten times. TCRdb's listed protein matches a much larger clone and diverges from this DNA's translation at residue 6, likely through a read error; the protein shown comes from the DNA. This chain connects TRDV2 to TRDJ1; the match to TRDD3 covers 7 bases. TCRdb is silent on the J gene; assignment here came from matching the DNA to germline. CDR1 and CDR2 from the germline V gene are GEAIGNYY and EKD. CDR3 size: 18 residues. Trimming cost V 0 bases and J 0 bases; bases outside gene matches: 12. The CDR3 nucleotides are TGTGCCTGTGACACCGCTCCTCTTCGGATACGGGACACCGATAAACTCATCTTT. This encodes CACDTAPLRIRDTDKLIF.